The 17 T cell receptor beta chains reported below all come from one sample, sequenced in a study of response to subunit inactivated influenza vaccine. TCRdb redid the calling of the RT-PCR reads with MiXCR, one entry per CDR3 protein. The sample lists about 520,000 distinct CDR3 sequences, approximately 11% occurring once. Specimen: PBMCs from blood, collected 45 days after vaccination. These receptors were obtained from a man aged 50 or older who received an inactivated influenza vaccine.

This clonotype has ten or more counts. The chain carries TRBV4-3 and TRBJ2-3; D perhaps matches TRBD2 (5 bases). CDR3 size: 14 residues. Germline lookup yields CDR1 LGHNA and CDR2 YSLEER. V was trimmed by 3 bases and J by 2 bases, leaving 9 bases between them. The DNA of the CDR3 is TGCGCCAGCAGCCACGAGCGGAACACAGATACGCAGTATTTT. This encodes CASSHERNTDTQYF.

This clonotype was counted ten times or more. CDR3 sequence (DNA): TGTGCCACCAGCAGAACGAGTGGGCAGTTCTTC. It encodes CATSRTSGQFF. V usage is TRBV15 and J usage is TRBJ2-1; D gene unclear. The ends were cut back, 2 bases at V and 12 bases at J, with 8 bases in the middle. In germline, CDR1 is LNHNV, CDR2 YYDKDF (reference sequence). The CDR3 sequence is 11 residues long.

The gene calls are TRBV24-1 and TRBJ2-7, with unresolved D. V lost 0 bases to trimming and J lost 5 bases, with 7 bases between them. The germline CDR1 and CDR2 sequences are KGHDR and SFDVKD. The CDR3 sequence is 13 residues long. The CDR3 spells CATSDLPSNEQYF. The DNA for the CDR3 is TGTGCCACCAGTGATTTGCCCTCGAACGAGCAGTACTTC.

This clonotype was counted between two and nine times. This chain links TRBV4-2 with TRBJ2-1; TRBD2 matches 14 bases. Looked up from germline, CDR1 is LGHNA and CDR2 is YNFKEQ. V lost 3 bases to trimming and J lost 4 bases; unmatched junction nucleotides: 8. This CDR3 contains 18 residues. In nucleotides, the CDR3 is TGTGCCAGCAGCCATCCGGGACTAGCGGGGGCCGGGTACAATGAGCAGTTCTTC. This translates into CASSHPGLAGAGYNEQFF.

This clonotype was counted many times. The chain uses TRBV3-1 and TRBJ2-7; 7 nucleotides align to TRBD1. CDR3 length equals 15 residues. Germline CDR1 is LGHDT and CDR2 is YNNKEL (reference sequence). Unmatched junction bases numbered 10, after V lost 6 bases and J lost 2 bases. In DNA, the CDR3 is TGTGCCAGCAGTAGACGACTGGACAGGCCCTACGAGCAGTACTTC. It is translated as CASSRRLDRPYEQYF.

This clonotype has only a few counts. The chain is built from TRBV20-1 and TRBJ2-1; D is unresolved. V lost 3 bases to trimming and J lost 12 bases, with 12 bases between them. The germline V gene has CDR1 DFQATT and CDR2 SNEGSKA (reference sequence). The CDR3 sequence is 11 residues long. CDR3 coding DNA: TGCAGTGCTAGCGGCCCCTTCTTGCAGTTCTTC. It is translated as CSASGPFLQFF.

This clonotype was observed a handful of times. J is TRBJ2-5 and V is TRBV20-1; 8 positions match TRBD1. The V gene end was trimmed by 6 bases and the J gene end by 1 base; junction bases not matched to a gene: 7. CDR1 is DFQATT and CDR2 is SNEGSKA in the germline V gene (reference sequence). The CDR3 length is 14 residues. The DNA for the CDR3 is TGCAGTGCCCAGGACAGGGCCGCCCAAGAGACCCAGTACTTC. This codes for CSAQDRAAQETQYF.

The genes are TRBV15 and TRBJ2-1; D not certain. Trimming removed 1 base from V and 9 bases from J, with 7 bases in between. Germline-derived CDR1 and CDR2 are LNHNV and YYDKDF (reference sequence). The CDR3 loop spans 12 amino acids. The CDR3: CATSRVPPEQFF. In nucleotides, the CDR3 is TGTGCCACCAGCAGAGTACCCCCTGAGCAGTTCTTC.

In this sample, this clonotype turned up many times. The CDR3 protein is CASSPTGTPTYGYTF. The CDR3, as DNA: TGTGCCAGCAGTCCTACCGGGACCCCAACCTATGGCTACACCTTC. The chain links TRBV27 to TRBJ1-2, with D perhaps TRBD1 (5 bases). With 5 bases removed from V and 4 bases from J, the gap between germline ends came to 17 bases. This CDR3 is 15 amino acids long. Germline lookup yields CDR1 MNHEY and CDR2 SMNVEV (reference sequence).

V usage is TRBV28 and J usage is TRBJ1-1; D is undetermined. The CDR3 has 12 residues. The germline gives CDR1 MDHEN, CDR2 SYDVKM. Trimming removed 10 bases from V and 1 base from J, with 10 bases in between. Here the CDR3 reads CATLTTNTEAFF. CDR3 DNA: TGTGCCACCCTGACTACGAACACTGAAGCTTTCTTT.

The chain employs TRBV15 and TRBJ2-3, with D uncertain. The V end was cut by 1 base, the J end by 0 bases, with 8 bases between. Germline-derived CDR1 and CDR2 are LNHNV and YYDKDF (reference sequence). The CDR3 covers 15 residues. The CDR3 reads CATSRGTRSTDTQYF. The CDR3 nucleotides are TGTGCCACCAGCAGAGGGACGCGGAGCACAGATACGCAGTATTTT.

This clonotype was seen ten or more times. This chain connects TRBV12-3 or TRBV12-4 to TRBJ2-7, with 7 bases that match TRBD1. V lost 6 bases to trimming and J lost 1 base; unmatched junction nucleotides: 15. The CDR3 sequence is 17 residues long. This CDR3 is CASSTGMWGQSSYEQYF. CDR3 bases: TGTGCCAGCAGCACCGGGATGTGGGGACAGTCTTCCTACGAGCAGTACTTC.

The V and J genes are TRBV6-2 or TRBV6-3 and TRBJ2-7; no definite D call. The CDR3 consists of 15 residues. V shed 4 bases and J shed 2 bases, with 15 bases lying between them. Looked up from germline, CDR1 is MNHEY and CDR2 is SVGEGT. The CDR3 sequence: CASSSHPTGPYEQYF. CDR3 DNA sequence: TGTGCCAGCAGTTCCCACCCGACTGGTCCCTACGAGCAGTACTTC.

This clonotype turned up a few times. The chain joins TRBV12-3 or TRBV12-4 to TRBJ2-5, with D tentatively TRBD2 (6 bases). This CDR3 has 14 amino acids. V was pared by 4 bases and J by 2 bases, with 11 bases between. CDR3 nucleotides: TGTGCCAGCAGTTCGAGCGGACTACAAGAGACCCAGTACTTC. Encoded protein: CASSSSGLQETQYF.

This sequence joins TRBV5-1 and TRBJ2-5, with TRBD1 matching over 7 bases. V shed 4 bases and J 5 bases; nucleotides not matched to a gene: 8. Germline CDR1 and CDR2: SGHRS and YFSETQ. CDR3 length equals 14 residues. CDR3: CASSLSRGFETQYF. The DNA of the CDR3 is TGCGCCAGCAGCCTCAGCAGGGGGTTTGAGACCCAGTACTTC.

This clonotype has only a few counts. The chain combines TRBV5-5 with TRBJ2-1; D is possibly TRBD1 (6 bases). The CDR3 totals 15 residues. V was trimmed by 4 bases and J by 0 bases, leaving 11 bases between them. Germline CDR1 SGHKS, CDR2 YYEKEE (reference sequence). The CDR3 region is CASSVRDTSYNEQFF. For the CDR3, the DNA is TGTGCCAGCAGCGTCCGGGACACCTCCTACAATGAGCAGTTCTTC. Supplemented by reference TRBV5-5 and TRBJ2-1, the full variable domain reads DAGVTQSPTHLIKTRGQQVTLRCSPISGHKSVSWYQQVLGQGPQFIFQYYEKEERGRGNFPDRFSARQFPNYSSELNVNALLLGDSALYLCASSVRDTSYNEQFFGPGTRLTVL.

This clonotype was observed at least ten times. This rearrangement joins TRBV7-9 to TRBJ2-1; TRBD2 agrees at 11 bases. CDR1 is SEHNR and CDR2 is FQNEAQ in the germline V gene (reference sequence). The CDR3 runs to 13 residues. This CDR3 reads CATNSGGAVEQFF. The CDR3 DNA reads TGTGCGACGAATAGCGGGGGGGCTGTGGAGCAGTTCTTC.